These T cell receptor beta chains were read from a single sample in a study of T cell responses to AZD1222 COVID-19 vaccine. The method was immunoSEQ multiplex PCR; TCRdb's version includes in-frame clones alone and lacks a portion of them. The sample has about 77,000 clones; about 92% are singletons. The sample in question was peripheral blood, obtained 28 days after the second AZD1222 dose. These receptors were collected from an adult who received the AZD1222 COVID-19 vaccine. CDR3s include the opening cysteine and the closing phenylalanine or tryptophan. The D gene is left open where the match is weak.

D	V	J	CDR3
TRBD1	TRBV5-5	TRBJ1-3	CASSSTGGTGNTIYF
NA	TRBV5-4	TRBJ1-1	CASSLDIWGTEAFF
NA	TRBV7-9	TRBJ1-1	CASSYSGTEAFF
NA	TRBV18	TRBJ2-3	CASSPGTSTDTQYF
NA	TRBV15	TRBJ1-3	CATSRTGPPSGGNTIYF
NA	TRBV11-2	TRBJ2-7	CASSLDPRGTYEQYF
TRBD2	TRBV27	TRBJ2-1	CASSTTSGESSYNEQFF
TRBD1	TRBV5-1	TRBJ2-1	CASSREPPGTGFNEQFF
NA	TRBV5-6	TRBJ1-1	CASSLGGSAFF
TRBD1	TRBV20-1	TRBJ1-5	CSASGAGGRSNQPQHF